This T cell receptor (beta chain) appears in the sequencing data of a study of a mutant IDH1 vaccine in newly diagnosed glioma. About the research overall: Vaccinations were initiated 4-6 weeks following radiotherapy alone, or were given together with temozolomide cycles. It was radiotherapy, temozolomide, or both that patients received previously, with most receiving both. Study findings and constraints: Induction of immune responses by the vaccine occurred in 93.3% of patients.

Time point in this sample: week 5, during vaccination. With topical imiquimod, each dose of the vaccine consisted of 300 ug of mutant IDH1 20-mer peptide. Tumors from donors were new WHO grade 3 or 4 IDH1-mutant astrocytomas with ATRX loss. Worth noting for this clone: Its cognate antigen is unknown.

Germline V lookup: CDR1 LGHNA, CDR2 YSLEER. Trimming left V 3 bases short and J 3 bases short, with 12 bases between. The CDR3 loop spans 15 amino acids. Method: immunoSEQ multiplex PCR; TCRdb's copy keeps in-frame clones and lacks some. The repertoire includes over 25,000 clones, 87% of them detected once, and around 3% sits in the top ten. The starting material was peripheral blood mononuclear cells (PBMCs), obtained from a glioma patient whose treatment included an IDH1 peptide vaccine. The receptor's source is a woman in her thirties or forties with glioma. Some clones in this sample may be carry-over from other donors' samples. The rearrangement joins TRBV4-3 to TRBJ1-5; D might be TRBD1 (6 bases). The DNA of the CDR3 is TGCGCCAGCAGCCAGGACGGGGGGCCCAATCAGCCCCAGCATTTT. Translating it yields CASSQDGGPNQPQHF.